The sequence of this T cell receptor beta chain was determined in a study of beta chain features in type 1 diabetes. One heparinised draw of blood, averaging approximately 110 mL, came from each donor. Via CD45RO/CCR7/CD25/CD127/CD95/CD27, cells of the CD4+ naive, central memory, regulatory and stem cell-like memory subsets were sorted. Study outcomes and limitations: The VDJ junctions of type 1 diabetes patients carried fewer insertions and more deletions.

On this clone: Its target is unknown.

Isolated RNA was reverse transcribed in full, so expressed TCRB transcripts were sequenced. Sequenced naive, central memory and regulatory T cell samples produced an average of roughly 3.9 million reads. Produced via immunoSEQ multiplex PCR; TCRdb's table is partial and in-frame only. Of roughly 400,000 clones listed, over 11% were seen once; the top ten hold 0.035% to 0.04%. Sample: naive CD4+ T cells from blood. The receptor comes from a man aged 25 to 45 in good health.

The CDR3, as DNA: TGTGCCAGCAGCGAAGATGTGGCAGATACGCAGTATTTT. It codes for CASSEDVADTQYF. This chain uses TRBV7-9 with TRBJ2-3, with D uncertain. From germline, CDR1 is SEHNR and CDR2 FQNEAQ (reference sequence). This CDR3 has 13 amino acids. V dropped 5 bases and J dropped 4 bases, with 10 bases sitting between them.